What follows is one TCR beta chain and its context. The antigen remains unidentified. Amplification of TCR beta CDR3 regions used RNA as the template. The HTBI primer set drove a first-round RT-PCR of the TCR CDR3. TCRdb reprocessed the multiplex PCR reads with MiXCR, giving one entry per CDR3 protein. The sample holds a few hundred thousand distinct CDR3 sequences; about half are singletons and the top ten take about 7.8%. The record originates from a study of T cells in Graves' hyperthyroidism and ophthalmopathy. Findings of the study overall: Prediction of ophthalmopathy progression came a median around 7.1 months pre-onset.

CDR3 length equals 16 residues. V lost 4 bases to trimming and J lost 0 bases; unmatched junction nucleotides: 6. CDR1 is SGHRS and CDR2 is YFSETQ in the germline V gene. Calling Graves' hyperthyroidism stable meant ophthalmopathy did not progress within 18 months. The receptor was derived from a woman younger than 30 with Graves' hyperthyroidism. The genes are TRBV5-1 and TRBJ1-3, with 8 bases aligning to TRBD1. Sequenced input: peripheral blood or thyroid tissue (not recorded which). The CDR3: CASSPQGAHSGNTIYF. Written as DNA, the CDR3 is TGCGCCAGCAGCCCCCAGGGGGCCCACTCTGGAAACACCATATATTTT.